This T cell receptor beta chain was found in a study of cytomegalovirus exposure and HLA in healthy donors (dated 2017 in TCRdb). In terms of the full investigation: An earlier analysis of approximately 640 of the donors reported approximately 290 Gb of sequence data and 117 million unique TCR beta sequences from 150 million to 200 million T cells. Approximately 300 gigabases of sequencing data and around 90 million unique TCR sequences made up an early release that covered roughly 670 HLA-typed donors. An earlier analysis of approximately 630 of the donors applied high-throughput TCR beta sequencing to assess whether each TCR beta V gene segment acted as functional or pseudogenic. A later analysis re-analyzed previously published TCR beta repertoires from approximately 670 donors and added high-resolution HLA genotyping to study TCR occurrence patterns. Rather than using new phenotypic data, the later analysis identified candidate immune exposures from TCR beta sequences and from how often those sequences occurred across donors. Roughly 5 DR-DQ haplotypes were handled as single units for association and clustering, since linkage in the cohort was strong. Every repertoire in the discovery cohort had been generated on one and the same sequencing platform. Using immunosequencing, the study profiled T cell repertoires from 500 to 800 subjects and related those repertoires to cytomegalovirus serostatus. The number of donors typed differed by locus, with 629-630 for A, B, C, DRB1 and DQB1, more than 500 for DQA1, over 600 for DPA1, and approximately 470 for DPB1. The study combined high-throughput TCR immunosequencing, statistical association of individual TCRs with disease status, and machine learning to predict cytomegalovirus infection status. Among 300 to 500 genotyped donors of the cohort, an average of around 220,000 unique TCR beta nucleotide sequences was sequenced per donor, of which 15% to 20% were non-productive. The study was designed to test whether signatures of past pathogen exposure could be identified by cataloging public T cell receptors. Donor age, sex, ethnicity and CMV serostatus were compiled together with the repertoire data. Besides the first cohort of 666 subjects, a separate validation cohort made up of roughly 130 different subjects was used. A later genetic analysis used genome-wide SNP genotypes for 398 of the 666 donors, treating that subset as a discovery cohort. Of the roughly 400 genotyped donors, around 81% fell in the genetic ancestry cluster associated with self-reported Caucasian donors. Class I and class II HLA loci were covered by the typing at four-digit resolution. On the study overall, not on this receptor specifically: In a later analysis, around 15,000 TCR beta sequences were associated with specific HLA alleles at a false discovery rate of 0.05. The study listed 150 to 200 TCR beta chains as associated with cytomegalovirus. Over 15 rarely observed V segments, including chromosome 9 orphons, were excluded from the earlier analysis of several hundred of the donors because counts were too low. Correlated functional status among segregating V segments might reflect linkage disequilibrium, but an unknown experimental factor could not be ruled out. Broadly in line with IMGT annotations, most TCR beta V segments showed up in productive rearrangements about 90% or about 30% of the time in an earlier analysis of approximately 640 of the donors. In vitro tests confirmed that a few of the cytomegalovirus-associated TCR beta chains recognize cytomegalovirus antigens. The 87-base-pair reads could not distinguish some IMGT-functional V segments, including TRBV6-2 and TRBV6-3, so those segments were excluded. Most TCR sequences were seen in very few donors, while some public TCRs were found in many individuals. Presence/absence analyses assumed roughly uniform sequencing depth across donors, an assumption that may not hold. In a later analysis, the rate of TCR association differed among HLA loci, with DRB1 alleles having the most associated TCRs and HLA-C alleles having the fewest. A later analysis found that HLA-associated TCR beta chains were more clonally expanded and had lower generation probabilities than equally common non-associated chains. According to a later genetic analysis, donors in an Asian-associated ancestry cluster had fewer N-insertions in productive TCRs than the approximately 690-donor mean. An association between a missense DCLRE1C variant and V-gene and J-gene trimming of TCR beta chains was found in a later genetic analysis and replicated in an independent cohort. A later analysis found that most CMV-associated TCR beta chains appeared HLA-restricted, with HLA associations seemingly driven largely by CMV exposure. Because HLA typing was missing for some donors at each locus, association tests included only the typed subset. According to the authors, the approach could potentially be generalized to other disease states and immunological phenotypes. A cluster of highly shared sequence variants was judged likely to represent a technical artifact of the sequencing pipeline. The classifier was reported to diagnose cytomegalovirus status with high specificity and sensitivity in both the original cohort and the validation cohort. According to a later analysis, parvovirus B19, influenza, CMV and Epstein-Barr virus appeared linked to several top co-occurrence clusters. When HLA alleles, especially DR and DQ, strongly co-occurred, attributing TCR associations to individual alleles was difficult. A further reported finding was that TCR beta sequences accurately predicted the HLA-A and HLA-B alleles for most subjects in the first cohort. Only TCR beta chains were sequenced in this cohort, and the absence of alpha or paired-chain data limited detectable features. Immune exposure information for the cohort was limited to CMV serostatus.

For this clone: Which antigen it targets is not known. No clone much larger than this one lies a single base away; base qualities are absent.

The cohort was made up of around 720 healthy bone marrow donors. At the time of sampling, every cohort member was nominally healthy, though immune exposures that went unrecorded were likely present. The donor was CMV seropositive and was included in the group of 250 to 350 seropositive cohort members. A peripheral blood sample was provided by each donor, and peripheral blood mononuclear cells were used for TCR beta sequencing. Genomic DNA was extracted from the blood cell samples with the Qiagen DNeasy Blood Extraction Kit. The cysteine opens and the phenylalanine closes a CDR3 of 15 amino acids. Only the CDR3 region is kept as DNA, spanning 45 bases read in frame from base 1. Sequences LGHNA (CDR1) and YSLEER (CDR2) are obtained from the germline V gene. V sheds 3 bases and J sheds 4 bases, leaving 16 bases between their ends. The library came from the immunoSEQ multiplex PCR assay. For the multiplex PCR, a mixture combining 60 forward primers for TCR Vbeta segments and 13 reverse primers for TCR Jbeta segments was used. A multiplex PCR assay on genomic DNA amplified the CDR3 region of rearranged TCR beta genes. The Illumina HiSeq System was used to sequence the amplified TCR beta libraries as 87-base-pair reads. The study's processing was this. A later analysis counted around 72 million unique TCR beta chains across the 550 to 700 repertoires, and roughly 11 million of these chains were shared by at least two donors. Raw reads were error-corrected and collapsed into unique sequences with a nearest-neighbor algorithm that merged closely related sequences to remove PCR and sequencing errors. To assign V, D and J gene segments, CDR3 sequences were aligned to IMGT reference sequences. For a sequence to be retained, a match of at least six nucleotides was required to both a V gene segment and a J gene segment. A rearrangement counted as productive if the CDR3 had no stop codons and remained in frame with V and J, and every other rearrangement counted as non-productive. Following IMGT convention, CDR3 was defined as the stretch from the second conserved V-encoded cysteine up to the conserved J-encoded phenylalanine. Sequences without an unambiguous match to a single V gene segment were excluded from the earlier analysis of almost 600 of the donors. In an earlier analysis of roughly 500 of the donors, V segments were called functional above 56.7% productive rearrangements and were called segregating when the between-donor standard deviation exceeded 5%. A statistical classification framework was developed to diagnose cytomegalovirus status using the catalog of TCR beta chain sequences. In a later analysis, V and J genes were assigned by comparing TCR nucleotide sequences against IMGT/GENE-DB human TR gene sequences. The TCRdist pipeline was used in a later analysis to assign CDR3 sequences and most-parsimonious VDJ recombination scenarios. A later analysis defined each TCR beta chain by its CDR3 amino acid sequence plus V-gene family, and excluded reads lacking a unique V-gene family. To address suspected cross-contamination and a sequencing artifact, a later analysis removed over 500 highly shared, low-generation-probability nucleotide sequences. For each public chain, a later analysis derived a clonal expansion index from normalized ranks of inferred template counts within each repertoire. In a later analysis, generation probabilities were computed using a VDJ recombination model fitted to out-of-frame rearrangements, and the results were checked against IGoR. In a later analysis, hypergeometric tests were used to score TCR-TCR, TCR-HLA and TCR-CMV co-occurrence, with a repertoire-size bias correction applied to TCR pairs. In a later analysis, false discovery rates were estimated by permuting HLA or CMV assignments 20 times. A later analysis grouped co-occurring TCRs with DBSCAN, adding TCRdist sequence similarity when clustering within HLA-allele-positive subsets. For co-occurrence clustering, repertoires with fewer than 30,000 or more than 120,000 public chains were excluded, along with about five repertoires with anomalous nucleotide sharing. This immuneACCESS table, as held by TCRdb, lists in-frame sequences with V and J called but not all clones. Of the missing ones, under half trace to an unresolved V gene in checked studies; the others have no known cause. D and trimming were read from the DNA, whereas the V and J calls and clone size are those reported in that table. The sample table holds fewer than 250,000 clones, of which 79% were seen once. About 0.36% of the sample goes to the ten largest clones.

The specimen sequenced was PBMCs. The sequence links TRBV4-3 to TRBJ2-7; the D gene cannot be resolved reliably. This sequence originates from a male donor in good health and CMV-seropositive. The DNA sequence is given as TGCGCCAGCAGCCATGGTCTGGCGGCGAGTTACGAGCAGTACTTC. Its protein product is CASSHGLAASYEQYF.